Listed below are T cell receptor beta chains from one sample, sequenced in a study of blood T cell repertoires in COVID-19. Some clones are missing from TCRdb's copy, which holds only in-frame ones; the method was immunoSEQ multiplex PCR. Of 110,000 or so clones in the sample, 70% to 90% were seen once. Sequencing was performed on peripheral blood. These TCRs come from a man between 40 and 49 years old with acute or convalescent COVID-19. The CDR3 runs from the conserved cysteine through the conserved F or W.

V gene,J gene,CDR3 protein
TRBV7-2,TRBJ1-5,CASSPRDQPQHF
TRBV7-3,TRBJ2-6,CASSQPLSGAVGANVLTF
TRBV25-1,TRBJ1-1,CASSPWQAVDTEAFF
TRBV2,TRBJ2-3,CASSSTGVTDTQYF
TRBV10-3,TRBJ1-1,CAIKGTGITFAEAFF
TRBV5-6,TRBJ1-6,CASSPRGSYNSPLHF
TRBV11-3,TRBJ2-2,CASSLGRFDGGHTGELFF
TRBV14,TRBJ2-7,CASSTPGQGVEQYF
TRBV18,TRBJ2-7,CASSQSGGAPEQYF
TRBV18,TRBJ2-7,CASSLGQGPTYEQYF
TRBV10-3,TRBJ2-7,CAISDMRGLLSYEQYF
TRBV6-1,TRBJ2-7,CASSEFDFWTSDEQYF
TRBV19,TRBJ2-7,CASSIGKGQSYSYEQYF
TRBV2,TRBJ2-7,CASSVGLSFYEQYF
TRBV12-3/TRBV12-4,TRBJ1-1,CASSSKGGTEAFF
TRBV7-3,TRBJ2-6,CASSLEGVSGANVLTF
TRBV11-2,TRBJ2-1,CASSARLPGTGYNEQFF
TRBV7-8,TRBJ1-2,CASSLKDREYGYTF
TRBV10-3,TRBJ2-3,CAISESSGNTDTQYF
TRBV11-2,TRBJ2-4,CASSYRPTGAGAKNIQYF
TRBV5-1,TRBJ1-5,CASSFQGGANQPQHF
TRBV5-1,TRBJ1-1,CASSPQELGNTEAFF
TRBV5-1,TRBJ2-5,CASSPGTGGKETQYF
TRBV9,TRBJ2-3,CASSPTSGPADTQYF
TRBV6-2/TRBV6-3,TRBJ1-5,CASSLNRGHQPQHF
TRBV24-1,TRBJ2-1,CATSDLSLEQFF
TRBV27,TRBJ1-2,CASREGTGGYTF
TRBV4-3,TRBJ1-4,CASSPDRGEKLFF